This TCR beta chain was identified in a study of cytomegalovirus exposure and HLA in healthy donors. General observations from the study: For cytomegalovirus status, the classifier reportedly gave diagnoses with high specificity and sensitivity. By a later analysis, the bulk of CMV-associated TCR beta chains appeared HLA-restricted. Most of the TCR beta V segments (in an earlier analysis) were productive either about 90% or about 30% of the time.

This CDR3 has 16 residues. Trimming shortened V by 4 bases and J by 2 bases, and 17 bases separated the two germline ends. Per the germline V gene, CDR1 is MGHRA and CDR2 is YSYEKL. On this clone itself: Antigen: not known.

Primers: 60 Vbeta forward and 13 Jbeta reverse. Clones were read by immunoSEQ multiplex PCR, and TCRdb kept only the in-frame ones, dropping some. In the table there are some 180,000 clones, 65% to 80% of which are singletons. This rearrangement joins TRBV4-1 to TRBJ1-1; D is undetermined. The sequenced sample consisted of PBMCs. The clonotype was recovered from a woman younger than 45 in good health and CMV-seropositive. This CDR3 is CASSPPVRPGNTEAFF. In nucleotides, the CDR3 is TGCGCCAGCAGCCCCCCGGTCCGCCCAGGTAACACTGAAGCTTTCTTT.